The rows below give T cell receptor beta chains drawn from one sample of a study of blood T cell repertoires in COVID-19. Libraries were prepared by immunoSEQ multiplex PCR; TCRdb keeps only in-frame clonotypes and omits some of them. The profile shows about 210,000 clones, roughly 94% of them singletons. Sequencing used peripheral blood. The source of these receptors is a man between 25 and 39 years old with acute or convalescent COVID-19. The conserved cysteine and the conserved F or W are not part of the CDR3 here.

CDR3	V
ASSLTSGSEQY	TRBV5-6
ASSQSGSTYNEQF	TRBV18
ASSPPDRGPTYEQY	TRBV18
ASSPGSAGGKETQY	TRBV5-4
SVEDGLLYNEQF	TRBV29-1
ASSSDRENSPLH	TRBV5-6
ASSQNPGQLYEQY	TRBV5-6
ASSALGQGKDTQY	TRBV14
ASSFRSVTSTDTQY	TRBV28
ASTVGQAYGYT	TRBV5-8
ASSLETGFYEQY	TRBV5-1
ASSLVGTGGTEAF	TRBV7-9
ASSQDPKRTGYSEAF	TRBV4-1
ASSVARTGRGDEQF	TRBV9
ASSFPTSRYGYT	TRBV28
AVGTSGGADTQY	TRBV10-3
ANWGGPTPYEQY	TRBV7-3
ASSPRTSGRVNIQY	TRBV28
ASSPSGWNEQY	TRBV5-1
ASSMSRGWPQH	TRBV19
ASSFFVGEAYGYT	TRBV5-8
ASSPDSDTEAF	TRBV5-5
ASSPGTGELAKNIQY	TRBV5-8
ASRGLDRIGVGEKLF	TRBV28
ASSQAFHSGGASDTQY	TRBV3-1/TRBV3-2
ASSYRGGGHTEAF	TRBV5-1
ASSDPSGYSGKNTGELF	TRBV10-2
ASTRDGETQY	TRBV28
ASSVQGAKQETQY	TRBV2
ASSYHSTGPIYGYT	TRBV6-5
ASSVAGGFYEQY	TRBV6-1
ASSQGQGFTEAF	TRBV3-1/TRBV3-2
SVETGGADTQY	TRBV29-1
ASSGLEGHT	TRBV18
ASTLQGSNQPQH	TRBV19
ASSSTRAGGPDSPLH	TRBV3-1/TRBV3-2
ASSPQVIPTYEQY	TRBV11-2
ASSFPSGFGNQPQH	TRBV28
ASSLGLAGTWFANTGELF	TRBV9
ASSQGSYSGNTIY	TRBV7-6
ASSQQLAGGPGANVLT	TRBV4-2
ASTPGDGNEKLF	TRBV2
ASSPPGDTQY	TRBV4-1
ASTPLGAFTDTQY	TRBV7-2
SVCGYYNEQF	TRBV29-1
ARPRHSRMKSSYEQY	TRBV14
ASRISGRAYEQY	TRBV28
ASTTQRGGLNEQF	TRBV28
ASSRFRGETQY	TRBV3-1/TRBV3-2
ASSSPGTGDYEQY	TRBV5-1
ASSLARLTGVGFPYEQY	TRBV7-6
ASSQAGSGVSNEKLF	TRBV3-1/TRBV3-2